Below, one T cell receptor beta chain is given with its context. This entry comes from a study of PD-1 blockade in mismatch repair-deficient tumors. TCRdb's table, derived via immunoSEQ multiplex PCR, lists solely in-frame clones and lacks some. The sample lists tens of thousands of clones; around 80% were seen once. V lost 6 bases, J lost 7 bases, and 6 bases stayed unmatched. Germline V gives CDR1 SGHNT, CDR2 YENEEA. The CDR3 contains 15 residues. The source material was peripheral blood, sampled 4 weeks after starting pembrolizumab. This sequence was found in an adult with mismatch repair-deficient cancer. The chain is built from TRBV11-3 and TRBJ2-1; 13 bases match TRBD2. CDR3 protein: CASRLTSGGFNEQFF. The CDR3 DNA follows: TGTGCCAGCAGACTGACTAGCGGGGGGTTTAATGAGCAGTTCTTC.